This is a list of T cell receptor beta chains from one sample in a study of blood T cell repertoires in COVID-19. The protocol was immunoSEQ multiplex PCR, while the TCRdb copy is restricted to in-frame clones and leaves out a portion. The sample includes tens of thousands of clones, more than 75% of them seen just once. The material sequenced was peripheral blood. The source is a woman aged 55-69 years with COVID-19, enrolled during active disease. Both conserved end residues are part of each CDR3. Fields, in order: CDR3 DNA, CDR3 protein, J gene, clone size, D gene, V gene. The D gene is left open where the match is weak. Clone size appears in some rows only: once, few, many, or a class for an expanded clone.

DNA: TGCAGCGTTGACGGTCGCAGGAAACCGAACACTGAAGCTTTCTTT
CDR3: CSVDGRRKPNTEAFF
J: TRBJ1-1
size: NA
D: NA
V: TRBV29-1

DNA: TGTGCCAGCAGCGTAGGGGGTACAGGAACCGGGACAGGTTACAATGAGCAGTTCTTC
CDR3: CASSVGGTGTGTGYNEQFF
J: TRBJ2-1
size: NA
D: TRBD1
V: TRBV9

DNA: TGTGCCAGCAGCCTCAGACTCGAAAATATTTTAGGGCAGTACTTC
CDR3: CASSLRLENILGQYF
J: TRBJ2-7
size: NA
D: NA
V: TRBV6-6

DNA: TGTGCCAGCTCACCGAACAGCTATGGCTACACCTTC
CDR3: CASSPNSYGYTF
J: TRBJ1-2
size: once
D: NA
V: TRBV18

DNA: TGTGCCAGCAGCCAAGATCTTTCGGCGGGCCAAGAGACCCAGTACTTC
CDR3: CASSQDLSAGQETQYF
J: TRBJ2-5
size: NA
D: NA
V: TRBV3-1/TRBV3-2

DNA: TGTGCCAGCTCACCATCTCTAGCACCAGGTGTCGGCTACACCTTC
CDR3: CASSPSLAPGVGYTF
J: TRBJ1-2
size: NA
D: NA
V: TRBV18

DNA: TGTGCCAGCAGCTTAGCTTCAGGGTCACCCCTCCACTTT
CDR3: CASSLASGSPLHF
J: TRBJ1-6
size: NA
D: NA
V: TRBV11-2

DNA: TGTGCCAGCAGCCTAGGGCCGCCGAACACTGAAGCTTTCTTT
CDR3: CASSLGPPNTEAFF
J: TRBJ1-1
size: NA
D: NA
V: TRBV11-2

DNA: TGCGCCAGCAGCTACTCCACACAGGGAAATGAGCAGTTCTTC
CDR3: CASSYSTQGNEQFF
J: TRBJ2-1
size: NA
D: NA
V: TRBV5-1

DNA: TGTGCCAGCAGTGAAGCGCCCCGGCAGGGAGGATTCGGCTACACCTTC
CDR3: CASSEAPRQGGFGYTF
J: TRBJ1-2
size: once
D: NA
V: TRBV6-1

DNA: TGCGCCAGCTCCTATCTAGGCTTAAACACCGGGGAGCTGTTTTTT
CDR3: CASSYLGLNTGELFF
J: TRBJ2-2
size: NA
D: NA
V: TRBV5-1